These 32 T cell receptor beta chains share one sample of origin, sequenced in a study of beta chain features in type 1 diabetes. General study findings and limits: Significant though moderate, a shortening of TCRB CDR3s appeared in all four CD4+ subsets of Type 1 diabetes patients.

Expressed TCRB transcripts were sequenced after all isolated RNA was converted to cDNA. This table comes from immunoSEQ multiplex PCR, and its TCRdb copy is limited to in-frame clones, with some not included. The sample shows roughly 400,000 clones, 9.6% of them seen only once. These receptors' targets are unknown. The specimen sequenced was central memory CD4+ T cells from blood. The receptors derive from a man aged 25-45 years with type 1 diabetes.

The V and J genes are TRBV6-1 and TRBJ2-3; D is ambiguous. The CDR3 runs 12 residues. Germline CDR1 reads MNHNS; CDR2 reads SASEGT. V lost 5 bases to trimming and J lost 0 bases, with 3 bases between them. The CDR3: CASSFSTDTQYF. CDR3 bases: TGTGCCAGCAGTTTTAGCACAGATACGCAGTATTTT.

CDR3 sequence reads: CASSEQGAMVTDTQYF. The CDR3 nucleotides read TGTGCCAGCAGTGAACAGGGGGCGATGGTGACAGATACGCAGTATTTT. The V and J genes are TRBV2 and TRBJ2-3, with TRBD1 matching 8 bases. Germline V gene sequence: CDR1 SNHLY, CDR2 FYNNEI. Trimming removed 2 bases from V and 3 bases from J; junction bases left unmatched: 7. The CDR3 contains 16 residues.

This chain connects TRBV5-4 to TRBJ2-1, with D possibly TRBD1 on 6 matching bases. The germline V gene encodes CDR1 SGHNT and CDR2 YYREEE (reference sequence). Trimming removed 4 bases from V and 0 bases from J, with 11 bases in between. The CDR3 has 15 amino acids. CDR3 bases: TGTGCCAGCAGCCTTAAGGACAGCTCCTACAATGAGCAGTTCTTC. As protein: CASSLKDSSYNEQFF.

The chain employs TRBV2 and TRBJ1-1, with no clear D. Trimming removed 4 bases from V and 4 bases from J, with 13 bases in between. CDR1 is SNHLY and CDR2 is FYNNEI in the germline V gene. The CDR3 loop spans 14 amino acids. The CDR3 DNA follows: TGTGCCAGCAGTGTCGAGGACTTCGGCACTGAAGCTTTCTTT. Protein sequence: CASSVEDFGTEAFF. Looking up the rest from reference TRBV2 and TRBJ1-1 gives the full variable domain: EPEVTQTPSHQVTQMGQEVILRCVPISNHLYFYWYRQILGQKVEFLVSFYNNEISEKSEIFDDQFSVERPDGSNFTLKIRSTKLEDSAMYFCASSVEDFGTEAFFGQGTRLTVV.

This clone was observed a handful of times. CDR3 residues: CASTTSGTDYGYTF. The CDR3 coding sequence is TGTGCCAGCACCACATCCGGGACAGACTATGGCTACACCTTC. The chain is built from TRBV6-6 and TRBJ1-2, with TRBD1 matching over 7 bases. The CDR3 is 14 residues long. The germline V gene encodes CDR1 MNHNY and CDR2 SVGAGI (reference sequence). V dropped 7 bases and J dropped 3; count of bases not matched to a gene: 8.

This clone appeared a few times. This rearrangement joins TRBV10-2 to TRBJ2-5; 10 bases align to TRBD1. The CDR3 loop spans 14 amino acids. Germline assignment: CDR1 WSHSY and CDR2 SAAADI. With V trimmed by 6 bases and J by 9 bases, 10 bases remained unmatched. CDR3 loop: CASSAGTGVYSQYF. CDR3 sequence (DNA): TGCGCCAGCAGCGCCGGGACAGGGGTTTATTCCCAGTACTTC.

J is TRBJ1-1 and V is TRBV28, with unresolved D. The CDR3 consists of 12 residues. CDR1 is MDHEN, CDR2 SYDVKM, per germline. V lost 5 bases and J lost 3, with 7 bases in between. CDR3 in DNA: TGTGCCAGCAGTGTGGGGTACACTGAAGCTTTCTTT. It codes for CASSVGYTEAFF. Supplemented by reference TRBV28 and TRBJ1-1, the full variable domain reads DVKVTQSSRYLVKRTGEKVFLECVQDMDHENMFWYRQDPGLGLRLIYFSYDVKMKEKGDIPEGYSVSREKKERFSLILESASTNQTSMYLCASSVGYTEAFFGQGTRLTVV.

The CDR3 DNA reads as TGTGCCAGCAGCTCCCGAGGCACTACAACTAATGAAAAACTGTTTTTT. Translating it yields CASSSRGTTTNEKLFF. The rearrangement joins TRBV7-9 to TRBJ1-4, with D uncertain. CDR3 length equals 16 residues. Per germline, CDR1 SEHNR and CDR2 FQNEAQ (reference sequence). V was cut by 4 bases and J by 0 bases, with 12 bases left in between.

This clone has a handful of counts. V gene TRBV7-2 combines with J gene TRBJ2-1; 10 bases are shared with TRBD1. Germline CDR1 SGHTA, CDR2 FQGNSA. Trimming cost V 3 bases and J 5 bases; bases outside gene matches: 1. There are 14 residues in the CDR3. CDR3 loop: CASSFGQGDNEQFF. The CDR3 DNA reads TGTGCCAGCAGCTTTGGACAGGGGGACAATGAGCAGTTCTTC.

This clone appeared a few times. The chain links TRBV5-1 to TRBJ1-1; TRBD1 is a possible D gene (5 bases). This CDR3 has 13 residues. V lost 0 bases, J lost 11 bases, and 14 bases lay in between. The germline V gene has CDR1 SGHRS and CDR2 YFSETQ. CDR3 DNA sequence: TGCGCCAGCAGCTTGGGTCAGGGTAATTTGGCTTTCTTT. Translating gives CASSLGQGNLAFF.

The sample holds many counts of this clone. V is TRBV29-1 and J is TRBJ2-3; no clear D gene. The V end lost 6 bases, the J end lost 2 bases, and 9 bases lay between the germline ends. CDR1 and CDR2 from the germline V gene are SQVTM and ANQGSEA. There are 12 residues in the CDR3. CDR3 loop: CSVVGHTDTQYF. The CDR3 coding sequence is TGCAGCGTAGTCGGCCACACAGATACGCAGTATTTT.

This clone came up a few times. This rearrangement joins TRBV5-1 to TRBJ2-5; 8 nucleotides match TRBD1. Germline trimming cut 2 bases from V and 5 bases from J; bases unmatched to any gene: 11. This CDR3 is built from 16 residues. Germline assignment: CDR1 SGHRS and CDR2 YFSETQ. CDR3 residues: CASSFSGQGVWETQYF. In nucleotides, the CDR3 is TGCGCCAGCAGCTTCTCCGGACAGGGAGTATGGGAGACCCAGTACTTC.

The table lists this clone with many counts. The gene calls are TRBV2 and TRBJ2-3; D unclear. The V and J ends lost 11 bases and 2 bases respectively, with 14 bases between them. The CDR3 consists of 13 residues. The V gene's germline CDR1 is SNHLY and CDR2 FYNNEI. In DNA, the CDR3 is TGTGCCGACGCGCGGCTAATCACAGATACGCAGTATTTT. Residues: CADARLITDTQYF.

The chain uses TRBV18 and TRBJ2-1; the match to TRBD2 covers 9 bases. Germline V CDR1 and CDR2: KGHSH, LQKENI. This CDR3 comprises 16 residues. The V and J ends lost 0 bases and 3 bases, in that order; junction bases with no gene match: 3. The chain's CDR3 is CASSPPTSGLYNEQFF. For the CDR3, the DNA is TGTGCCAGCTCACCACCGACTAGCGGACTCTACAATGAGCAGTTCTTC.

This sequence joins TRBV28 and TRBJ2-7; D is undetermined. Germline assignment: CDR1 MDHEN and CDR2 SYDVKM. Trimming left V 5 bases short and J 1 base short, with 15 bases between. This CDR3 spans 15 amino acids. CDR3 sequence reads: CASSEPGLRSYEQYF. The CDR3 DNA is TGTGCCAGCAGTGAGCCGGGTTTGAGGTCCTACGAGCAGTACTTC.

This clone has only a few counts. A much larger clone lies one base from this, so it may be a read error. The rearrangement joins TRBV5-1 to TRBJ2-2; 10 nucleotides line up with TRBD2. V dropped 4 bases and J dropped 5; count of bases not matched to a gene: 2. Per germline, CDR1 SGHRS and CDR2 YFSETQ. The CDR3 contains 14 residues. DNA for the CDR3: TGCGCCAGCAGCGGGACTAGCGATACCGGGGAGCTGTTTTTT. It codes for CASSGTSDTGELFF.

V usage is TRBV19 and J usage is TRBJ2-3; 12 positions match TRBD2. This CDR3 contains 14 residues. Germline V CDR1 and CDR2: LNHDA, SQIVND (reference sequence). V shed 9 bases, J shed 8 bases, and the junction held 9 bases outside the gene matches. DNA for the CDR3: TGTGCCAGCAAACTAGCGGGAGGTGTCGGTACGCAGTATTTT. This gives the protein CASKLAGGVGTQYF.

The CDR3 DNA reads as TGTGCCAGCTCACCACTCGACAGGGATCAGGGTTTGCCCCAGCATTTT. The encoded protein is CASSPLDRDQGLPQHF. V and J are TRBV18 and TRBJ1-5; 7 bases map to TRBD1. The CDR3 spans 16 residues. V shed 1 base, J shed 9 bases, and the junction held 12 bases outside the gene matches. Germline CDR1 is KGHSH and CDR2 is LQKENI.

This clone has more than one count but fewer than ten. V is TRBV6-6 and J is TRBJ2-1; TRBD2 matches 9 bases. V lost 2 bases and J lost 7; bases outside the gene matches: 6. The length of the CDR3 is 15 residues. Germline V gene sequence: CDR1 MNHNY, CDR2 SVGAGI (reference sequence). CDR3 nucleotide sequence: TGTGCCAGCAGTTACCGAGGGACTAGCCGGAATGAGCAGTTCTTC. This encodes CASSYRGTSRNEQFF.

This chain links TRBV30 with TRBJ2-1, with D unclear. V was cut by 2 bases and J by 10 bases, with 9 bases left in between. This CDR3 comprises 11 residues. In germline, CDR1 is GTSNPN, CDR2 SVGIG (reference sequence). The CDR3 DNA reads as TGTGCCTGGAGTCGGACCGGGGAGCAGTTCTTC. Protein product: CAWSRTGEQFF.

This clone has only a few counts. The chain has TRBV5-1 and TRBJ1-3; D unresolved. The CDR3 length is 17 residues. The V and J ends lost 4 bases and 0 bases respectively, with 17 bases between them. Germline CDR1 reads SGHRS; CDR2 reads YFSETQ. The CDR3 DNA reads as TGCGCCAGCAGCCCCCGGGAAGGGTCAGTCTCTGGAAACACCATATATTTT. This translates into CASSPREGSVSGNTIYF.

This clone was counted a few times. The chain carries TRBV2 and TRBJ2-1; 8 positions match TRBD1. The CDR3 is made up of 13 amino acids. V dropped 6 bases and J dropped 9; count of bases not matched to a gene: 7. The germline CDR1 and CDR2 sequences are SNHLY and FYNNEI. The DNA for the CDR3 is TGTGCCAGCAGGGACAGGGAGTTGGGTGAGCAGTTCTTC. It is translated as CASRDRELGEQFF. Using reference TRBV2 and TRBJ2-1 for the parts outside the CDR3, the full variable domain is EPEVTQTPSHQVTQMGQEVILRCVPISNHLYFYWYRQILGQKVEFLVSFYNNEISEKSEIFDDQFSVERPDGSNFTLKIRSTKLEDSAMYFCASRDRELGEQFFGPGTRLTVL.

In its sample, this clone was seen a few times. The chain's CDR3 is CASSVIGNQPQHF. CDR3 bases: TGTGCCAGTAGTGTGATTGGCAATCAGCCCCAGCATTTT. The chain is built from TRBV19 and TRBJ1-5; no clear D gene. The CDR3 sequence is 13 residues long. Germline V CDR1 and CDR2: LNHDA, SQIVND (reference sequence). V dropped 5 bases and J dropped 2 bases, with 7 bases sitting between them. The full variable domain, rest sourced from reference TRBV19 and TRBJ1-5, is DGGITQSPKYLFRKEGQNVTLSCEQNLNHDAMYWYRQDPGQGLRLIYYSQIVNDFQKGDIAEGYSVSREKKESFPLTVTSAQKNPTAFYLCASSVIGNQPQHFGDGTRLSIL.

The rearrangement links TRBV5-6 to TRBJ2-3, with D hard to call. CDR1 is SGHDT, CDR2 YYEEEE, per germline. V lost 0 bases and J 4 bases, leaving 6 bases between the germline ends. CDR3 length equals 13 residues. Written as DNA, the CDR3 is TGTGCCAGCAGCTTGGACTCATCAGATACGCAGTATTTT. Its translation is CASSLDSSDTQYF.

The gene calls are TRBV7-6 and TRBJ2-2; 8 bases are shared with TRBD1. CDR1 SGHVS and CDR2 FNYEAQ come from the germline V gene. V lost 5 bases, J lost 5 bases, and 4 bases stayed unmatched. This CDR3 has 14 amino acids. The CDR3 bases are TGTGCCAGCAGCCCCAGGGGGCGTACCGGGGAGCTGTTTTTT. Its translation is CASSPRGRTGELFF.

The rearrangement links TRBV7-7 to TRBJ2-5, with D perhaps TRBD1 or TRBD2 (5 bases each). The germline gives CDR1 SSHAT, CDR2 FNYEAQ (reference sequence). V lost 5 bases and J 1 base, leaving 11 bases between the germline ends. The CDR3 is 14 amino acids. The CDR3: CASSPSGRQETQYF. Written as DNA, the CDR3 is TGTGCCAGCAGCCCTTCGGGGCGCCAAGAGACCCAGTACTTC.

This clone appeared a few times. The chain is built from TRBV19 and TRBJ2-7, with D tentatively TRBD2 (6 bases). The CDR3 has 15 residues. V shed 5 bases and J shed 4 bases, with 18 bases lying between them. CDR1 and CDR2 (germline): LNHDA, SQIVND (reference sequence). CDR3 sequence: CASSWDSQKMYEQYF. The CDR3 DNA is TGTGCCAGTAGTTGGGACTCTCAGAAAATGTACGAGCAGTACTTC.

This chain joins TRBV29-1 and TRBJ2-5, with 8 bases fitting TRBD2. Looked up from germline, CDR1 is SQVTM and CDR2 is ANQGSEA. V dropped 4 bases and J dropped 5; count of bases not matched to a gene: 6. CDR3 length equals 13 residues. The CDR3 DNA reads as TGCAGCGTTGGCGGGGGGTCGGGGGAGACCCAGTACTTC. As protein: CSVGGGSGETQYF.

This clone occurred a few times. The CDR3 nucleotides are TGTGCCAGCGGAAGGACCGGGAACATTCAGTACTTC. Translating gives CASGRTGNIQYF. This chain links TRBV5-5 with TRBJ2-4; D remains ambiguous. Germline values: CDR1 SGHKS, CDR2 YYEKEE (reference sequence). The CDR3 totals 12 residues. Trimming cost V 7 bases and J 7 bases, with 12 bases left between them.

Only a few counts were recorded for this clone. V is TRBV19 and J is TRBJ2-7; TRBD1 is a possible D gene (6 bases). Germline assignment: CDR1 LNHDA and CDR2 SQIVND (reference sequence). The CDR3 totals 14 residues. Trimming removed 5 bases at V and 4 bases at J, with 15 bases between. The CDR3 DNA reads TGTGCCAGTAGTCCGCACAGGGTGACTTACGAGCAGTACTTC. It codes for CASSPHRVTYEQYF.

The table lists this clone with a few counts. One base separates it from a far larger clone, so it is likely a read error. In nucleotides, the CDR3 is TGTGCCAGCAGCTTGTCTTCTAGCGGGAGCTACGAGCAGTACTTC. Its translation: CASSLSSSGSYEQYF. The V gene is TRBV5-4, the J gene TRBJ2-7, with 10 bases matching TRBD2. This CDR3 has 15 residues. The trim removed 1 base at V and 3 bases at J, leaving 4 bases unmatched. Germline CDR1 and CDR2: SGHNT and YYREEE (reference sequence).

In this sample, this clone turned up many times. The V gene is TRBV23-1, the J gene TRBJ2-6; the D is unclear. TRBV23-1 is assigned to the ORF class and has an uncertain function. V shed 4 bases and J shed 5 bases, with 21 bases lying between them. This CDR3 has 18 residues. The CDR3 protein is CASSRARTAQSRANVLTF. DNA for the CDR3: TGCGCCAGCAGTCGGGCCAGGACGGCCCAGAGTAGGGCCAACGTCCTGACTTTC.